The present entry profiles one T cell receptor (beta chain) with its context. This entry comes from a study of technical replicates of blood from a few donors. Trimming took 3 bases from V and 6 from J; bases not matched to a gene: 6. The CDR3 totals 15 residues. From germline, CDR1 is LNHDA and CDR2 SQIVND (reference sequence). The method was immunoSEQ multiplex PCR; TCRdb's version includes in-frame clones alone and lacks a portion of them. The sample includes roughly 79,000 clones, about 92% seen only once; the top ten take about 0.41%. The sample comprised T cells isolated from PBMCs. The source of this sequence is a human donor in good health. This chain connects TRBV19 to TRBJ2-1; 9 nucleotides agree with TRBD2. The CDR3 spells CASSISTSGFNEQFF. For the CDR3, the DNA is TGTGCCAGTAGTATTTCGACTAGCGGTTTCAATGAGCAGTTCTTC.